A single sample is the source of the 24 T cell receptor beta chains below, sequenced in a study of CD8 T cells in ankylosing spondylitis. Via MiXCR, TCRdb re-called the 5' RACE reads, giving one row per CDR3 protein. Among 250,000 to 350,000 distinct CDR3 sequences listed, more than 20% were seen once. The sample was blood, either unsorted or a sorted T cell fraction (not recorded which). The receptors come from a female donor with ankylosing spondylitis or in good health (not recorded which).

There are a few counts of this clonotype. The rearrangement uses TRBV7-2 and TRBJ1-2; D not certain. The CDR3 is 15 residues long. Germline values: CDR1 SGHTA, CDR2 FQGNSA. Trimming pared 6 bases from V and 0 bases from J, leaving 14 bases between. CDR3 protein: CASSRKAPPNYGYTF. In nucleotides, the CDR3 is TGTGCCAGCAGTAGGAAGGCTCCCCCTAACTATGGCTACACCTTC.

This clonotype was counted a few times. One end of the junction varies from germline; a read error may be responsible. V usage is TRBV7-7 and J usage is TRBJ2-5, with TRBD1 identical over 9 bases. The CDR3 contains 15 residues. Germline CDR1 SSHAT, CDR2 FNYEAQ (reference sequence). CDR3 amino acids: CASSLRGQGQETQYF. The CDR3 DNA reads TGTGCTAGCAGCTTAAGGGGACAGGGCCAAGAGACCCAGTACTTC.

At least ten counts were recorded for this clonotype. The chain has TRBV6-5 and TRBJ2-3; perhaps TRBD1 as D (5 bases). The V gene lost 5 bases and the J gene lost 4 bases, with 10 bases spanning the gap. CDR1 MNHEY and CDR2 SVGAGI come from the germline V gene. The length of the CDR3 is 13 residues. CDR3 bases: TGTGCCAGCAGTGGCCAGGGCTCAGATACGCAGTATTTT. Translation gives CASSGQGSDTQYF.

The chain carries TRBV5-1 and TRBJ2-2, with 8 bases lining up with TRBD1. J gave up 0 bases and V 3 bases, and 4 bases lay outside the gene matches. Germline CDR1 is SGHRS and CDR2 is YFSETQ. The CDR3 has 16 residues. CDR3 region: CASSSQTGANTGELFF. The CDR3 DNA is TGCGCCAGCAGCTCCCAGACAGGGGCGAACACCGGGGAGCTGTTTTTT.

This clonotype was counted between two and nine times. The chain has TRBV20-1 and TRBJ2-4; TRBD2 matches at 7 bases. The CDR3 is 14 residues long. Per the germline V gene, CDR1 is DFQATT and CDR2 is SNEGSKA (reference sequence). The V segment lost 6 bases and the J segment 3 bases; nucleotides outside the gene matches: 8. CDR3 residues: CSAAGTTGKNIQYF. In DNA, the CDR3 is TGCAGTGCCGCCGGGACTACGGGCAAAAACATTCAGTACTTC.

This chain links TRBV18 with TRBJ1-4; TRBD1 agrees at 9 bases. The CDR3 has 14 residues. CDR1 and CDR2 from the germline V gene are KGHSH and LQKENI. J was trimmed by 7 bases and V by 5 bases; bases with no gene match: 5. The chain's CDR3 is CASSTGTGTEKLFF. CDR3 DNA sequence: TGTGCCAGCTCAACCGGGACAGGGACTGAAAAACTGTTTTTT.

The V and J genes are TRBV7-9 and TRBJ2-7; 10 bases map to TRBD1. The CDR3 is 15 amino acids. The junction had 6 bases not matched to a gene; V was cut back by 2 bases and J by 5 bases. Germline loops: CDR1 SEHNR, CDR2 FQNEAQ (reference sequence). CDR3 loop: CASSLMGQGTHEQYF. Here the CDR3 DNA reads TGTGCCAGCAGCTTAATGGGACAGGGGACCCACGAGCAGTACTTC.

This clonotype was counted between two and nine times. The rearrangement joins TRBV2 to TRBJ2-5; D is tentatively TRBD1 or TRBD2 (5 bases each). The V end was cut by 8 bases, the J end by 1 base, with 11 bases between. Germline V gene sequence: CDR1 SNHLY, CDR2 FYNNEI. The CDR3 sequence is 13 residues long. CDR3 loop: CASARDGQETQYF. CDR3 in DNA: TGTGCCAGCGCCCGGGACGGCCAAGAGACCCAGTACTTC. Full variable domain (remainder filled in from reference TRBV2 and TRBJ2-5): EPEVTQTPSHQVTQMGQEVILRCVPISNHLYFYWYRQILGQKVEFLVSFYNNEISEKSEIFDDQFSVERPDGSNFTLKIRSTKLEDSAMYFCASARDGQETQYFGPGTRLLVL.

The gene calls are TRBV19 and TRBJ1-2, with 7 positions matching TRBD1. CDR1 LNHDA and CDR2 SQIVND come from the germline V gene (reference sequence). The CDR3 is made up of 15 amino acids. With V trimmed by 3 bases and J by 8 bases, 12 bases remained unmatched. The CDR3 region has the DNA TGTGCCAGTAGTATGTTCGACAGGGAGGGAAGCGGCTACACCTTC. This encodes CASSMFDREGSGYTF.

This clonotype was seen many times. This chain links TRBV20-1 with TRBJ2-7, with TRBD1 matching 7 bases. The germline CDR1 and CDR2 sequences are DFQATT and SNEGSKA (reference sequence). V shed 4 bases, J shed 5 bases, and the junction held 11 bases outside the gene matches. The CDR3 runs to 14 residues. CDR3 DNA sequence: TGCAGTGCTACCTCGACAGGGTTTTATAACGAGCAGTACTTC. This sequence encodes CSATSTGFYNEQYF.

The gene calls are TRBV29-1 and TRBJ2-7; D is ambiguous. Trimming removed 6 bases at V and 0 bases at J, with 12 bases between. The germline V gene has CDR1 SQVTM and CDR2 ANQGSEA. The CDR3 loop spans 13 amino acids. CDR3 DNA: TGCAGCGTCCGGCCCACCGGCTCCTACGAGCAGTACTTC. This gives the protein CSVRPTGSYEQYF.

This clonotype came up many times. The V gene is TRBV24-1, the J gene TRBJ2-3; TRBD1 is a possible D gene (6 bases). There are 13 residues in the CDR3. Germline assignment: CDR1 KGHDR and CDR2 SFDVKD. The V and J ends lost 5 bases and 11 bases respectively, with 16 bases between them. CDR3 sequence: CATSGQGDRRQYF. The CDR3 DNA follows: TGTGCCACCAGTGGGCAGGGCGACAGGAGGCAGTATTTT.

The sample holds a few counts of this clonotype. The V gene is TRBV19, the J gene TRBJ2-7; tentative D call: TRBD1 (8 bases). CDR1 and CDR2 (germline): LNHDA, SQIVND (reference sequence). V was trimmed by 6 bases and J by 7 bases, leaving 19 bases between them. The length of the CDR3 is 14 residues. The CDR3 is CASSLLTGEGEQYF. CDR3 sequence (DNA): TGTGCCAGTAGCCTGTTGACAGGGGAGGGAGAGCAGTACTTC.

The table lists this clonotype with a few counts. J is TRBJ2-7 and V is TRBV18, with D hard to call. Germline V gene data show CDR1 as KGHSH and CDR2 as LQKENI. The CDR3 totals 15 residues. Trimming shortened V by 5 bases and J by 3 bases, and 17 bases separated the two germline ends. CDR3 amino acids: CASSNSVTDYYEQYF. The CDR3 bases are TGTGCCAGCTCAAACTCGGTAACGGATTACTACGAGCAGTACTTC.

V and J are TRBV12-3 or TRBV12-4 and TRBJ2-3, with 7 nucleotides matching TRBD2. This CDR3 has 15 residues. V dropped 5 bases and J dropped 6; count of bases not matched to a gene: 11. CDR3 coding DNA: TGTGCCAGCAGTGGGACGCGGGAGATTCGTGATACGCAGTATTTT. It is translated as CASSGTREIRDTQYF.

This rearrangement joins TRBV6-6 to TRBJ1-2; D not resolved. CDR1 and CDR2 from the germline V gene are MNHNY and SVGAGI (reference sequence). V was shortened by 4 bases and J by 8 bases, with 8 bases between the two germline ends. The CDR3 is 11 residues long. The CDR3 coding sequence is TGTGCCAGCAGTTCCCAAGGAGGCTACACCTTC. It is translated as CASSSQGGYTF.

This clonotype was seen many times. The chain uses TRBV3-1 and TRBJ2-3; D is unclear. Germline loops: CDR1 LGHDT, CDR2 YNNKEL (reference sequence). The CDR3 has 15 amino acids. With 4 bases removed from V and 2 bases from J, the gap between germline ends came to 13 bases. The CDR3 loop reads CASSPSWTNTDTQYF. The DNA for the CDR3 is TGTGCCAGCAGCCCATCTTGGACGAACACAGATACGCAGTATTTT.

The V gene is TRBV7-2, the J gene TRBJ1-5, with 8 bases matching TRBD1. The germline V gene encodes CDR1 SGHTA and CDR2 FQGNSA. The CDR3 has 16 amino acids. Unmatched junction bases numbered 7, after V lost 1 base and J lost 5 bases. CDR3 coding DNA: TGTGCCAGCAGCTTAGGGACAGGGTTCGGGGATCAGCCCCAGCATTTT. It is translated as CASSLGTGFGDQPQHF.

The sample holds a few counts of this clonotype. CDR3 sequence (DNA): TGTGCCAGCAAGCCAGGGGCCACCTACGAGCAGTACTTC. This gives the protein CASKPGATYEQYF. The chain uses TRBV2 and TRBJ2-7; D is perhaps TRBD1 (6 bases). The CDR3 has 13 amino acids. V was pared by 7 bases and J by 2 bases, with 12 bases between. Germline assignment: CDR1 SNHLY and CDR2 FYNNEI.

The chain couples TRBV30 to TRBJ1-1; D remains unclear. CDR3 length: 12 amino acids. Trimming removed 1 base from V and 6 bases from J, with 9 bases in between. Germline lookup yields CDR1 GTSNPN and CDR2 SVGIG (reference sequence). The CDR3 DNA reads as TGTGCCTGGAGTGATTCGGACGCTGAAGCTTTCTTT. It translates to CAWSDSDAEAFF.

This clonotype turned up a few times. The chain recombines TRBV20-1 with TRBJ1-2; D is perhaps TRBD1 (6 bases). Trimming removed 7 bases at V and 2 bases at J, with 14 bases between. CDR3 size: 13 residues. Germline-derived CDR1 and CDR2 are DFQATT and SNEGSKA (reference sequence). Here the CDR3 DNA reads TGCAGTGTCAAAGATACAGGGAACTATGGCTACACCTTC. This translates into CSVKDTGNYGYTF.

There are a few counts of this clonotype. This chain connects TRBV5-1 to TRBJ2-2, with D possibly called TRBD1 or TRBD2 (5 bases each). Germline V lookup: CDR1 SGHRS, CDR2 YFSETQ. Trimming left V 4 bases short and J 3 bases short, with 10 bases between. The CDR3 sequence is 14 residues long. The CDR3 DNA is TGCGCCAGCAGCAGGGACGGCTACACCGGGGAGCTGTTTTTT. Protein: CASSRDGYTGELFF.

This clonotype has just a few counts. The rearrangement joins TRBV6-1 to TRBJ2-2; a possible D gene is TRBD2 (6 bases). Germline-derived CDR1 and CDR2 are MNHNS and SASEGT. Between the trimmed V and J ends, which lost 5 bases and 1 base, there was a span of 14 bases. The length of the CDR3 is 16 residues. The CDR3 loop reads CASSQSGTGNTGELFF. CDR3 bases: TGTGCCAGCAGTCAATCCGGGACTGGGAACACCGGGGAGCTGTTTTTT.

This clonotype was observed a few times. The chain employs TRBV7-9 and TRBJ2-3, with D possibly matching TRBD2 (5 bases). Between the trimmed V and J ends, which lost 6 bases and 5 bases, there was a span of 12 bases. Looked up from germline, CDR1 is SEHNR and CDR2 is FQNEAQ (reference sequence). The CDR3 consists of 13 residues. As DNA, the CDR3 is TGTGCCAGCAGACCTACGGGAAGAGATACGCAGTATTTT. Protein: CASRPTGRDTQYF.